This entry lists 28 T cell receptor beta chains sequenced from one sample in a study of cytomegalovirus exposure and HLA in healthy donors. The PCR was carried out with 60 Vbeta primers and 13 Jbeta primers. Produced via immunoSEQ multiplex PCR; TCRdb's table is partial and in-frame only. The sample has under 150,000 clones, approximately 81% seen once. What was sequenced was PBMCs. These receptors came from a woman between 25 and 40 years old in good health and CMV-seronegative.

This chain links TRBV23-1 with TRBJ2-7, with D possibly being TRBD1 (5 bases). TRBV23-1 is an open reading frame, and its role is uncertain. V lost 2 bases and J lost 3, with 11 bases in between. The CDR3 spans 14 residues. The CDR3 DNA reads as TGCGCCAGCAGTCAAGGACACAGATACTACGAGCAGTACTTC. Its protein is CASSQGHRYYEQYF.

This chain uses TRBV28 with TRBJ1-4; unclear D gene. Germline CDR1 reads MDHEN; CDR2 reads SYDVKM. The CDR3 length is 15 residues. Deletions cut 5 bases from V and 3 bases from J, with 13 bases between. In nucleotides, the CDR3 is TGTGCCAGCAGTCCCCCTCTCGGGGCTAATGAAAAACTGTTTTTT. Translating it yields CASSPPLGANEKLFF.

A single count supports this clone. The chain has TRBV14 and TRBJ1-4; 7 positions agree with TRBD1. CDR3 length: 15 amino acids. V shed 3 bases, J shed 5 bases, and the junction held 6 bases outside the gene matches. Germline V gene lookup returns CDR1 SGHDN and CDR2 FVKESK. CDR3 in DNA: TGTGCCAGCAGCCAGACAGGGTATCGGAATGAAAAACTGTTTTTT. Encoded protein: CASSQTGYRNEKLFF.

This chain joins TRBV10-3 and TRBJ2-7, with a tentative D call TRBD1 (6 bases). Trimming pared 10 bases from V and 2 bases from J, leaving 21 bases between. There are 15 residues in the CDR3. Germline-derived CDR1 and CDR2 are ENHRY and SYGVKD. The CDR3 loop is CATRPGDQATYEQYF. The CDR3 DNA follows: TGTGCCACTCGCCCAGGGGACCAAGCTACCTACGAGCAGTACTTC.

This clone has a single count. The chain is built from TRBV6-1 and TRBJ2-7; perhaps TRBD2 as D (5 bases). From germline, CDR1 is MNHNS and CDR2 SASEGT. The CDR3 is 13 residues long. V lost 8 bases, J lost 1 base, and 12 bases lay in between. The CDR3 protein is CASYKRQSYEQYF. The CDR3 DNA reads as TGTGCCAGCTACAAGCGGCAATCCTACGAGCAGTACTTC.

This sequence joins TRBV28 and TRBJ1-4, with D maybe TRBD1 (6 bases). The CDR3 sequence is 15 residues long. Trimming cost V 0 bases and J 7 bases, with 12 bases left between them. Germline CDR1 MDHEN, CDR2 SYDVKM. The CDR3 nucleotides read TGTGCCAGCAGTTTATGGGCAGGGGAGGGTGAAAAACTGTTTTTT. It encodes CASSLWAGEGEKLFF.

The chain joins TRBV5-1 to TRBJ2-5; possible D gene TRBD1, 7 bases. Germline values: CDR1 SGHRS, CDR2 YFSETQ. The CDR3 has 14 residues. Deletions cut 4 bases from V and 5 bases from J, with 15 bases between. The CDR3 sequence: CASSERQGGETQYF. The CDR3 DNA reads as TGCGCCAGCAGCGAAAGACAGGGAGGCGAGACCCAGTACTTC.

With respect to this clone: A read error may produce the germline difference seen at one junction end. The gene calls are TRBV7-9 and TRBJ2-7, with a weak D call TRBD1 (7 bases). Germline CDR1 reads SEHNR; CDR2 reads FQNEAQ (reference sequence). This CDR3 has 16 amino acids. CDR3 in DNA: TGTTCCAGCAGCTTAGTTCTCGGAGGGGGCTATTACGAGCAGTACTTC. Translated: CSSSLVLGGGYYEQYF. Drawing the rest from reference TRBV7-9 and TRBJ2-7, the complete variable domain is DTGVSQNPRHKITKRGQNVTFRCDPISEHNRLYWYRQTLGQGPEFLTYFQNEAQLEKSRLLSDRFSAERPKGSFSTLEIQRTEQGDSAMYLCSSSLVLGGGYYEQYFGPGTRLTVT.

This clone turned up a few times. The CDR3 spells CASSITSGTYEQYF. In DNA form, the CDR3 reads TGTGCCAGTAGTATAACTAGCGGGACCTACGAGCAGTACTTC. The genes are TRBV19 and TRBJ2-7, with 10 nucleotides matching TRBD2. The CDR3 consists of 14 residues. Germline lookup yields CDR1 LNHDA and CDR2 SQIVND (reference sequence). The J segment lost 2 bases and the V segment lost 2 bases, leaving 0 bases of the junction unmatched.

The J gene is TRBJ2-2, the V gene TRBV7-2; 10 nucleotides align to TRBD2. Germline CDR1 SGHTA, CDR2 FQGNSA. The V segment lost 5 bases and the J segment 8 bases; nucleotides outside the gene matches: 5. The CDR3 length is 14 residues. This CDR3 is CASSPTSGQGELFF. The CDR3 region has the DNA TGTGCCAGCAGCCCGACTAGCGGGCAGGGGGAGCTGTTTTTT.

This clone was seen once. This chain links TRBV2 with TRBJ2-7; 7 nucleotides align to TRBD2. Germline V gene data show CDR1 as SNHLY and CDR2 as FYNNEI. V dropped 2 bases and J dropped 2; count of bases not matched to a gene: 6. The CDR3 loop spans 15 amino acids. The CDR3 nucleotides read TGTGCCAGCAGTGAACTTCTAGCGGTAACCTACGAGCAGTACTTC. This translates into CASSELLAVTYEQYF.

The chain is built from TRBV13 and TRBJ1-5, with a tentative D call TRBD1 (5 bases). The CDR3 runs 14 residues. V was shortened by 4 bases and J by 4 bases, with 11 bases between the two germline ends. Per germline, CDR1 PRHDT and CDR2 FYEKMQ (reference sequence). Here the CDR3 DNA reads TGTGCCAGCAGCTCCAGACAGAGGAATCAGCCCCAGCATTTT. This gives the protein CASSSRQRNQPQHF.

The chain combines TRBV30 with TRBJ1-3, with D tentatively TRBD1 (5 bases). The CDR3 length is 16 residues. CDR1 and CDR2 (germline): GTSNPN, SVGIG (reference sequence). Trimming shortened V by 2 bases and J by 0 bases, and 14 bases separated the two germline ends. This chain's CDR3 is CAWSIQQVNSGNTIYF. The CDR3 DNA is TGTGCCTGGAGTATTCAACAGGTGAACTCTGGAAACACCATATATTTT. Based on the CDR3 plus reference TRBV30 and TRBJ1-3, the full variable domain is SQTIHQWPATLVQPVGSPLSLECTVEGTSNPNLYWYRQAAGRGLQLLFYSVGIGQISSEVPQNLSASRPQDRQFILSSKKLLLSDSGFYLCAWSIQQVNSGNTIYFGEGSWLTVV.

The chain links TRBV28 to TRBJ1-2, with a possible D match to TRBD1 (6 bases). The germline CDR1 and CDR2 sequences are MDHEN and SYDVKM. The ends were cut back, 1 base at V and 5 bases at J, with 20 bases in the middle. The CDR3 runs to 17 residues. CDR3 residues: CASSLSGHLRASYGYTF. CDR3 nucleotides: TGTGCCAGCAGTTTATCGGGACACCTTCGCGCCTCTTATGGCTACACCTTC.

The gene calls are TRBV7-2 and TRBJ2-2, with D perhaps matching TRBD2 (5 bases). V was shortened by 5 bases and J by 0 bases, with 10 bases between the two germline ends. CDR1 and CDR2 (germline): SGHTA, FQGNSA. CDR3 length: 15 residues. The CDR3 DNA is TGTGCCAGCAGCCCCGGGGAAGCGAACACCGGGGAGCTGTTTTTT. This translates into CASSPGEANTGELFF.

V gene TRBV27 combines with J gene TRBJ1-2, with TRBD1 identical over 11 bases. Germline CDR1 MNHEY, CDR2 SMNVEV (reference sequence). Trimming took 5 bases from V and 1 from J; bases not matched to a gene: 9. The CDR3 spans 17 residues. The DNA of the CDR3 is TGTGCCAGCAGTCCTGGACAGGGGGCAGGGGTTAACTATGGCTACACCTTC. Its translation is CASSPGQGAGVNYGYTF.

V usage is TRBV4-1 and J usage is TRBJ2-7, with 8 bases fitting TRBD2. This CDR3 has 16 amino acids. CDR1 and CDR2 (germline): MGHRA, YSYEKL. The ends lost 4 bases at V and 6 bases at J; junction bases unmatched: 14. The CDR3 here is CASSPLAGRRHSEQYF. The CDR3, as DNA: TGCGCCAGCAGCCCTTTAGCGGGACGACGGCACTCCGAGCAGTACTTC.

The chain couples TRBV13 to TRBJ1-4, with a weak D call TRBD1 (6 bases). V shed 0 bases and J shed 7 bases, with 9 bases lying between them. CDR1 and CDR2 (germline): PRHDT, FYEKMQ (reference sequence). This CDR3 has 14 residues. The CDR3 sequence is CASSLGEGGEKLFF. The CDR3 DNA reads as TGTGCCAGCAGCTTAGGCGAAGGGGGTGAAAAACTGTTTTTT.

This chain joins TRBV5-1 and TRBJ2-3; 9 nucleotides match TRBD2. Unmatched junction bases numbered 4, after V lost 5 bases and J lost 3 bases. Looked up from germline, CDR1 is SGHRS and CDR2 is YFSETQ. The CDR3 length is 14 residues. CDR3 bases: TGCGCCAGCAGGGCTAGCGGGATTACAGATACGCAGTATTTT. It specifies CASRASGITDTQYF.

The genes are TRBV6-5 and TRBJ1-3, with TRBD1 as a possible D gene (5 bases). Germline V CDR1 and CDR2: MNHEY, SVGAGI. The CDR3 consists of 15 residues. Trimming shortened V by 0 bases and J by 4 bases, and 10 bases separated the two germline ends. This CDR3 reads CASSYSGVGGNTIYF. The CDR3 bases are TGTGCCAGCAGTTACTCAGGGGTTGGAGGAAACACCATATATTTT.

The chain uses TRBV15 and TRBJ2-1, with TRBD2 matching over 7 bases. Germline V lookup: CDR1 LNHNV, CDR2 YYDKDF (reference sequence). The V segment lost 5 bases and the J segment 2 bases; nucleotides outside the gene matches: 12. This CDR3 is built from 17 residues. The CDR3 loop reads CATSRGELASPYNEQFF. In DNA, the CDR3 is TGTGCCACCAGCCGGGGCGAACTAGCGAGCCCCTACAATGAGCAGTTCTTC.

The J gene is TRBJ2-7, the V gene TRBV27, with D perhaps matching TRBD2 (5 bases). The CDR3 contains 15 residues. With 3 bases removed from V and 6 bases from J, the gap between germline ends came to 18 bases. Looked up from germline, CDR1 is MNHEY and CDR2 is SMNVEV (reference sequence). This CDR3 reads CASSFAPQPGGEQYF. The CDR3 DNA reads TGTGCCAGCAGTTTTGCCCCTCAACCTGGAGGCGAGCAGTACTTC.

The rearrangement uses TRBV5-1 and TRBJ2-5; 14 positions agree with TRBD2. The CDR3 consists of 15 residues. Losses at the gene ends were 4 bases for V and 5 bases for J; bases not matched to a gene: 4. Looked up from germline, CDR1 is SGHRS and CDR2 is YFSETQ. The CDR3 DNA reads TGCGCCAGCAGCCCGGGACTAGCGGGAGTGGAGACCCAGTACTTC. Translating gives CASSPGLAGVETQYF.

This clone was detected a few times. The V call is TRBV6-4, the J call TRBJ2-3; 7 bases fit TRBD2. Trimming cost V 5 bases and J 3 bases; bases outside gene matches: 8. This CDR3 is 15 amino acids long. From germline, CDR1 is MRHNA and CDR2 SNTAGT. As DNA, the CDR3 is TGTGCCAGCAGTCCGTTTCCAGCGGGAACAGATACGCAGTATTTT. It codes for CASSPFPAGTDTQYF.

The chain recombines TRBV28 with TRBJ1-4; weak D call: TRBD1 (5 bases). CDR1 is MDHEN and CDR2 is SYDVKM in the germline V gene. V was cut by 1 base and J by 0 bases, with 9 bases left in between. The CDR3 loop spans 16 amino acids. The DNA of the CDR3 is TGTGCCAGCAGTTTATTGGGGCCATCAACTAATGAAAAACTGTTTTTT. Residues: CASSLLGPSTNEKLFF.

The rearrangement links TRBV28 to TRBJ2-5; 7 bases line up with TRBD1. CDR3 size: 14 residues. Germline assignment: CDR1 MDHEN and CDR2 SYDVKM. J gave up 4 bases and V 4 bases, and 6 bases lay outside the gene matches. CDR3 protein: CASSSDRVGETQYF. In DNA form, the CDR3 reads TGTGCCAGCAGTTCCGACAGGGTGGGAGAGACCCAGTACTTC.

This chain connects TRBV6-1 to TRBJ1-3; D uncertain. Germline V gives CDR1 MNHNS, CDR2 SASEGT. The CDR3 has 13 residues. The V end lost 6 bases, the J end lost 4 bases, and 10 bases lay between the germline ends. CDR3 amino acids: CASRGNSGNTIYF. The DNA of the CDR3 is TGTGCCAGCAGGGGCAATTCCGGAAACACCATATATTTT.

This clone appeared once. The gene calls are TRBV6-5 and TRBJ2-7, with 8 bases matching TRBD2. After removal of 5 bases from V and 4 bases from J, the junction contained 7 bases not matched to a gene. The CDR3 length is 14 residues. Germline V lookup: CDR1 MNHEY, CDR2 SVGAGI. DNA for the CDR3: TGTGCCAGCAGTCCCCTGACTAGCGCTTACGAGCAGTACTTC. This sequence encodes CASSPLTSAYEQYF.